This passage covers 27 T cell receptor beta chains from one sample sequenced in a study of shared clonotypes between healthy human individuals. Data came from immunoSEQ multiplex PCR; TCRdb stores just in-frame clones and leaves some out. The sample includes about 1.1 million clones, 60% to 85% of them seen just once. Sequenced material: memory CD4+ T cells from PBMCs. Described subset: CD45RA-negative fraction. The source is a man younger than 35 in good health. Some clones in this sample may be carry-over from other donors' samples.

Written as DNA, the CDR3 is TGTGCCAGCAGCCGCCTTAGCGGGGGGTCGTCCTACAATGAGCAGTTCTTC. The encoded protein is CASSRLSGGSSYNEQFF. The chain couples TRBV7-7 to TRBJ2-1; the match to TRBD2 covers 10 bases. The CDR3 extends over 17 amino acids. V lost 5 bases, J lost 1 base, and 8 bases stayed unmatched. Germline V gene sequence: CDR1 SSHAT, CDR2 FNYEAQ (reference sequence).

The rearrangement links TRBV9 to TRBJ2-7; D may be TRBD2 (5 bases). Germline V gene data show CDR1 as SGDLS and CDR2 as YYNGEE. CDR3 length: 15 residues. V lost 3 bases and J lost 0, with 13 bases in between. The CDR3 bases are TGTGCCAGCAGCGCTCAGCGGAACCCCTCCTACGAGCAGTACTTC. Translation gives CASSAQRNPSYEQYF.

In its sample, this clone was seen once. The rearrangement joins TRBV12-5 to TRBJ2-1; 10 bases line up with TRBD2. Looked up from germline, CDR1 is LGHNT and CDR2 is FRNRAP. V gave up 1 base and J gave up 0 bases; unmatched junction bases: 6. The CDR3 runs to 18 residues. The CDR3 DNA sequence: TGTGCTAGTGGTTTGGACCCATTAGCGGGAGGCTCCTACAATGAGCAGTTCTTC. Its protein is CASGLDPLAGGSYNEQFF.

The chain has TRBV28 and TRBJ2-3; D call uncertain. Trimming shortened V by 8 bases and J by 0 bases, and 6 bases separated the two germline ends. Looked up from germline, CDR1 is MDHEN and CDR2 is SYDVKM. The CDR3 is 12 amino acids. The CDR3 spells CASRISTDTQYF. In DNA, the CDR3 is TGTGCCAGCCGTATCAGCACAGATACGCAGTATTTT.

The chain uses TRBV27 and TRBJ2-3; tentatively, D is TRBD2 (6 bases). Trimming cost V 6 bases and J 3 bases, with 16 bases left between them. The CDR3 is made up of 15 amino acids. Germline V gene lookup returns CDR1 MNHEY and CDR2 SMNVEV (reference sequence). CDR3 sequence: CASRGRRGGTDTQYF. The CDR3 DNA reads as TGTGCCAGCAGGGGCCGGAGGGGTGGGACAGATACGCAGTATTTT.

The genes are TRBV10-3 and TRBJ2-1; D uncertain. V was clipped by 2 bases and J by 5 bases, with 13 bases between them. Germline CDR1 is ENHRY and CDR2 is SYGVKD. The length of the CDR3 is 15 residues. The CDR3 DNA follows: TGTGCCATCAGTGAGGTATGGTCCGGTGACAATGAGCAGTTCTTC. It translates to CAISEVWSGDNEQFF.

The chain couples TRBV2 to TRBJ1-2; D is undetermined. This CDR3 contains 15 residues. Between the trimmed V and J ends, which lost 1 base and 2 bases, there was a span of 11 bases. Germline CDR1 and CDR2: SNHLY and FYNNEI. This CDR3 reads CASSEERVPNYGYTF. The CDR3 DNA follows: TGTGCCAGCAGTGAAGAGAGGGTACCCAACTATGGCTACACCTTC.

Points on this clone: The sample carries other DNA sequences with the same CDR3. V is TRBV28 and J is TRBJ1-5; D gene ambiguous. Trimming took 7 bases from V and 0 from J, leaving 4 bases between them. The CDR3 sequence is 12 residues long. Germline V gives CDR1 MDHEN, CDR2 SYDVKM. The CDR3 sequence: CASTSSNQPQHF. In nucleotides, the CDR3 is TGTGCCAGCACCTCTAGCAATCAGCCCCAGCATTTT. Full variable domain (missing parts from reference TRBV28 and TRBJ1-5): DVKVTQSSRYLVKRTGEKVFLECVQDMDHENMFWYRQDPGLGLRLIYFSYDVKMKEKGDIPEGYSVSREKKERFSLILESASTNQTSMYLCASTSSNQPQHFGDGTRLSIL.

This clone has only one observation. The genes are TRBV19 and TRBJ2-2; D not certain. The V gene lost 7 bases and the J gene lost 1 base, with 7 bases spanning the gap. Germline V gene lookup returns CDR1 LNHDA and CDR2 SQIVND (reference sequence). The CDR3 sequence is 13 residues long. CDR3 loop: CASIRLNTGELFF. The CDR3 DNA is TGTGCCAGTATAAGGTTGAACACCGGGGAGCTGTTTTTT.

The chain carries TRBV7-3 and TRBJ2-7; 7 positions agree with TRBD1. J gave up 3 bases and V 5 bases, and 7 bases lay outside the gene matches. This CDR3 comprises 14 residues. Germline V gene sequence: CDR1 SGHTA, CDR2 FQGTGA. This chain's CDR3 is CASSIYSGGYEQYF. CDR3 DNA sequence: TGTGCCAGCAGCATATACTCAGGGGGCTACGAGCAGTACTTC.

This clone was detected ten times or more. Other DNA sequences in the sample encode the same CDR3. This chain links TRBV5-1 with TRBJ1-2; 11 bases match TRBD1. Germline-derived CDR1 and CDR2 are SGHRS and YFSETQ. The CDR3 runs 14 residues. The junction had 6 bases not matched to a gene; V was cut back by 4 bases and J by 7 bases. CDR3 DNA sequence: TGCGCCAGCAGCCCGGGACAGGGGGTACCTGGCTACACCTTC. Protein: CASSPGQGVPGYTF.

The chain combines TRBV28 with TRBJ2-2; TRBD2 matches at 9 bases. This CDR3 contains 16 residues. Trimming at V came to 2 bases and at J to 3 bases, leaving 4 bases not matched to a gene. Germline V CDR1 and CDR2: MDHEN, SYDVKM. CDR3 residues: CASSLIAGDDTGELFF. The CDR3 coding sequence is TGTGCCAGCAGTTTAATAGCGGGGGACGACACCGGGGAGCTGTTTTTT.

The chain recombines TRBV6-1 with TRBJ1-5, with D hard to call. Trimming stripped 0 bases from V and 3 bases from J, with 9 bases between. This CDR3 is 15 amino acids long. The germline V gene has CDR1 MNHNS and CDR2 SASEGT. CDR3 in amino acids: CASSEAPWVNQPQHF. The CDR3 DNA follows: TGTGCCAGCAGTGAAGCGCCCTGGGTCAATCAGCCCCAGCATTTT.

In this sample, this clone turned up a few times. The chain uses TRBV6-1 and TRBJ2-7; perhaps TRBD1 as D (5 bases). V dropped 7 bases and J dropped 11 bases, with 15 bases sitting between them. The CDR3 loop spans 11 amino acids. In germline, CDR1 is MNHNS, CDR2 SASEGT. CDR3 residues: CASKDDSLEYF. DNA for the CDR3: TGTGCCAGCAAGGACGACAGCTTAGAGTACTTC.

About this clone: A much larger clone differs from this one at a single base, so this may be a read error. The chain joins TRBV7-2 to TRBJ1-1; 11 bases map to TRBD1. The CDR3 has 14 residues. The V and J ends lost 5 bases and 6 bases, in that order; junction bases with no gene match: 5. Germline CDR1 is SGHTA and CDR2 is FQGNSA. The CDR3 sequence is CASSPDRGRAEAFF. CDR3 sequence (DNA): TGTGCCAGCAGCCCGGACAGGGGGCGCGCTGAAGCTTTCTTT.

This rearrangement joins TRBV28 to TRBJ1-5; D is uncertain. Trimming removed 8 bases at V and 1 base at J, with 9 bases between. Looked up from germline, CDR1 is MDHEN and CDR2 is SYDVKM. The CDR3 runs 13 residues. CDR3 nucleotides: TGTGCCAGCGCTCGGCTCAGCAATCAGCCCCAGCATTTT. Protein product: CASARLSNQPQHF.

The chain has TRBV4-1 and TRBJ2-3, with D unresolved. V lost 6 bases to trimming and J lost 0 bases, with 10 bases between them. This CDR3 is 14 amino acids long. Germline lookup yields CDR1 MGHRA and CDR2 YSYEKL. In nucleotides, the CDR3 is TGCGCCAGCAGAGACACTTCTAGCACAGATACGCAGTATTTT. Protein: CASRDTSSTDTQYF.

The chain carries TRBV10-3 and TRBJ1-2, with D possibly TRBD1 on 5 matching bases. This CDR3 comprises 13 residues. Trimming left V 3 bases short and J 4 bases short, with 9 bases between. Germline-derived CDR1 and CDR2 are ENHRY and SYGVKD. CDR3 loop: CAISEQVGYGYTF. CDR3 nucleotides: TGTGCCATCAGTGAACAGGTTGGCTATGGCTACACCTTC.

The chain uses TRBV5-1 and TRBJ1-2; unclear D gene. There are 14 residues in the CDR3. Trimming took 6 bases from V and 2 from J, leaving 14 bases between them. Germline V gene lookup returns CDR1 SGHRS and CDR2 YFSETQ. In nucleotides, the CDR3 is TGCGCCAGCACCCCCACGCCAGGCAACTATGGCTACACCTTC. Its protein product is CASTPTPGNYGYTF.

There are a few counts of this clone. The V call is TRBV29-1, the J call TRBJ2-1; tentative D call: TRBD1 (6 bases). CDR1 SQVTM and CDR2 ANQGSEA come from the germline V gene. The CDR3 totals 15 residues. V lost 3 bases and J lost 3, with 15 bases in between. CDR3: CSVDKLDRSYNEQFF. The CDR3 DNA sequence: TGCAGCGTTGACAAACTCGACAGGAGCTACAATGAGCAGTTCTTC.

The rearrangement uses TRBV6-1 and TRBJ2-5, with 10 bases identical to TRBD1. V lost 2 bases to trimming and J lost 5 bases; unmatched junction nucleotides: 5. The length of the CDR3 is 15 residues. Germline V CDR1 and CDR2: MNHNS, SASEGT. Here the CDR3 DNA reads TGTGCCAGCAGTGAAATGACAGGGGGCTGGGAGACCCAGTACTTC. Translating it yields CASSEMTGGWETQYF.

Regarding this clone: At one boundary the junction diverges from the germline segment, which might be a read error. The rearrangement joins TRBV2 to TRBJ2-3, with 7 positions matching TRBD1. This CDR3 region has 16 residues. Germline values: CDR1 SNHLY, CDR2 FYNNEI. The CDR3 nucleotides are TGTGCCAGCAGTGAACGCCTGGCCCCAGGGGGAGATGCGCAGTATTTT. This translates into CASSERLAPGGDAQYF.

V and J are TRBV5-3 and TRBJ1-1, with D uncertain. TRBV5-3 is an ORF, with its function uncertain. The CDR3 consists of 15 residues. V was clipped by 2 bases and J by 0 bases, with 11 bases between them. CDR3 DNA sequence: TGTGCCAGAAGCTTATCTGGGAACATGAACACTGAAGCTTTCTTT. Residues: CARSLSGNMNTEAFF.

The chain is built from TRBV5-1 and TRBJ2-7; TRBD1 matches 7 bases. The CDR3 extends over 15 amino acids. J gave up 1 base and V 5 bases, and 9 bases lay outside the gene matches. Germline V CDR1 and CDR2: SGHRS, YFSETQ. This CDR3 is CASRDDRVGSYEQYF. In DNA, the CDR3 is TGCGCCAGCAGAGATGACAGGGTGGGGTCCTACGAGCAGTACTTC. Full variable domain (missing parts from reference TRBV5-1 and TRBJ2-7): KAGVTQTPRYLIKTRGQQVTLSCSPISGHRSVSWYQQTPGQGLQFLFEYFSETQRNKGNFPGRFSGRQFSNSRSEMNVSTLELGDSALYLCASRDDRVGSYEQYFGPGTRLTVT.

At least ten counts were recorded for this clone. Other DNA variants within this sample encode the same CDR3. The rearrangement uses TRBV18 and TRBJ2-5; 7 bases align to TRBD1. In germline, CDR1 is KGHSH, CDR2 LQKENI. Unmatched junction bases numbered 0, after V lost 1 base and J lost 4 bases. The CDR3 has 13 residues. CDR3 loop: CASSPQGAETQYF. CDR3 nucleotide sequence: TGTGCCAGCTCACCACAGGGGGCAGAGACCCAGTACTTC.

J is TRBJ2-5 and V is TRBV19; TRBD2 might be the D (6 bases). V was shortened by 3 bases and J by 3 bases, with 11 bases between the two germline ends. CDR3 length: 14 amino acids. CDR1 is LNHDA, CDR2 SQIVND, per germline (reference sequence). This chain's CDR3 is CASSMGREEETQYF. The DNA of the CDR3 is TGTGCCAGTAGTATGGGCAGGGAGGAAGAGACCCAGTACTTC.

The chain uses TRBV9 and TRBJ2-1, with 12 positions matching TRBD2. The CDR3 totals 18 residues. Losses at the gene ends were 0 bases for V and 10 bases for J; bases not matched to a gene: 14. Germline V gene lookup returns CDR1 SGDLS and CDR2 YYNGEE. The CDR3 sequence is CASSVDPGASGRGREQFF. CDR3 coding DNA: TGTGCCAGCAGCGTAGACCCCGGGGCTAGCGGGAGGGGGCGGGAGCAGTTCTTC.